This T cell receptor (beta chain) was obtained from a study of control samples from healthy donors and cancer patients. This table comes from immunoSEQ multiplex PCR, and its TCRdb copy is limited to in-frame clones, with some not included. Of about 84,000 clones in the sample, 91% were seen once. The sequence derives from a man in his fifties in good health. What was sequenced was blood.

DNA for the CDR3: TGTGCCTGGACCACGACAGGGTCTGAAGCTTTCTTT. It is translated as CAWTTTGSEAFF. The rearrangement uses TRBV30 and TRBJ1-1; TRBD1 agrees at 7 bases. Germline trimming cut 4 bases from V and 6 bases from J; bases unmatched to any gene: 5. CDR3 size: 12 residues. Germline assignment: CDR1 GTSNPN and CDR2 SVGIG (reference sequence).